A selection of T cell receptor beta chains follows, all from one sample in a study of blood T cell repertoires in COVID-19. Method: immunoSEQ multiplex PCR; TCRdb's copy keeps in-frame clones and lacks some. The sample lists approximately 290,000 clones, around 89% occurring once. The material sequenced was peripheral blood. The receptors shown here come from a man aged 25 to 40 with acute or convalescent COVID-19. Both conserved end residues are part of each CDR3. A D gene is named only where the DNA matches it firmly. Expanded clones are given a class, and other clones once, few, many or no size at all.

v_gene	j_gene	abundance	d_gene	CDR3nt	CDR3aa
TRBV12-3/TRBV12-4	TRBJ1-2	-	TRBD1	TGTGCCAGCAGCCCGGACAGGGGGCACAGCTACACCTTC	CASSPDRGHSYTF
TRBV19	TRBJ1-5	-	TRBD1	TGTGCCAGTAGTAAAGGAACAGGGGGCCAGCCCCAGCATTTT	CASSKGTGGQPQHF
TRBV28	TRBJ1-4	-	TRBD1	TGTGCCAGCAGTATCCACAGGGGAGGCGGAAAACTGTTTTTT	CASSIHRGGGKLFF
TRBV7-2	TRBJ2-7	-	TRBD1	TGTGCCAGCAGCCGCAGACAGGGAAAGGTCTACGAGCAGTACTTC	CASSRRQGKVYEQYF
TRBV5-1	TRBJ1-2	-	-	TGCGCCAGCAGCTTGGGGGCAGGGTTTGATTCCTACACCTTC	CASSLGAGFDSYTF
TRBV18	TRBJ1-4	once	-	TGTGCCAGCTCACCACAATCGGGGGGCCGTGAAAAACTGTTTTTT	CASSPQSGGREKLFF
TRBV18	TRBJ1-5	few	-	TGTGCCAGCTCACCTGAAACAGTTTATAGCAATCAGCCCCAGCATTTT	CASSPETVYSNQPQHF
TRBV7-9	TRBJ2-7	-	TRBD1	TGTGCCAGCAGCCCTCGCCCTTTGACAGGGGGCTACGAGCAGTACTTC	CASSPRPLTGGYEQYF
TRBV6-5	TRBJ2-3	-	-	TGTGCCAGCAGTTACTCACTAAGTCATAGCACAGATACGCAGTATTTT	CASSYSLSHSTDTQYF
TRBV6-2/TRBV6-3	TRBJ1-2	-	-	TGTGCCAGCAGTTATTTGAGGGAATCTGGCTACACCTTC	CASSYLRESGYTF
TRBV7-2	TRBJ2-1	-	TRBD2	TGTGCCAGCAGCCCCCTGGGACTAGCTCAATCGCCCCGGTACAATGAGCAGTTCTTC	CASSPLGLAQSPRYNEQFF
TRBV5-1	TRBJ1-6	few	TRBD1	TGCGCCAGCAGCTGGGGACAGGGTAATTCACCCCTCCACTTT	CASSWGQGNSPLHF
TRBV4-1	TRBJ2-2	-	TRBD2	TGCGCCAGCAGCCCCGGACTAGCGGGTCAGCGGGCGAACACCGGGGAGCTGTTTTTT	CASSPGLAGQRANTGELFF
TRBV28	TRBJ1-3	once	-	TGTGCCAGCATCACCGGGGGGATGGGAAACACCATATATTTT	CASITGGMGNTIYF
TRBV3-1/TRBV3-2	TRBJ1-1	-	-	TGTGCCAGCAGCCAAGCCGGGACGGGGACTTCTGAAGCTTTCTTT	CASSQAGTGTSEAFF
TRBV11-3	TRBJ2-5	-	TRBD2	TGTGCCAGCAGCCGGGGGGTAGGGGAGACCCAGTACTTC	CASSRGVGETQYF
TRBV7-3	TRBJ2-2	-	-	TGTGCCAGCAGCTTAATCGGACTTGGGACCGGGGAGCTGTTTTTT	CASSLIGLGTGELFF
TRBV12-3/TRBV12-4	TRBJ1-1	-	-	TGTGCCAGCAGCCCTAGGGAGGGAAATGAAGCTTTCTTT	CASSPREGNEAFF
TRBV28	TRBJ1-1	-	TRBD1	TGTGCCAGCAGTTTATGGCAGGGGGCGAACACTGAAGCTTTCTTT	CASSLWQGANTEAFF
TRBV18	TRBJ1-1	few	-	TGTGCCAGCTCACCAGAGACACGAATCGCTGAAGCTTTCTTT	CASSPETRIAEAFF
TRBV7-8	TRBJ2-1	-	TRBD1	TGTGCCAGCAGCCCATACAGGGGAGAGCAGTTCTTC	CASSPYRGEQFF
TRBV7-3	TRBJ1-3	-	-	TGTGCCAGCAGCTTAGAGTTCGGAGCCACCATATATTTT	CASSLEFGATIYF
TRBV10-2	TRBJ2-1	-	TRBD2	TGCGCCAGCAGATTACTAGCGGGGGTGGTGGGTGAGCAGTTCTTC	CASRLLAGVVGEQFF
TRBV19	TRBJ2-1	-	TRBD1	TGTGCCAGTAACGCTTACAGGGGTCTAGACTACAATGAGCAGTTCTTC	CASNAYRGLDYNEQFF
TRBV6-5	TRBJ1-2	-	-	TGTGCCAGCACGCCCCTCAGTAGCTTGGGCTACACCTTC	CASTPLSSLGYTF
TRBV28	TRBJ2-1	-	-	TGTGCCAGCAGGCGCTTCGACTGGGAGCAGTTCTTC	CASRRFDWEQFF
TRBV7-6	TRBJ1-6	-	TRBD1	TGTGCCAGCAGCCCTAGGGGGCGGAATTCACCCCTCCACTTT	CASSPRGRNSPLHF
TRBV4-1	TRBJ2-2	-	-	TGCGCCAGCAGGCCCACCAAGGGGAAGAACACCGGGGAGCTGTTTTTT	CASRPTKGKNTGELFF
TRBV29-1	TRBJ2-7	once	TRBD1	TGCAACGGACGGGACAGGGACTCCTACGAGCAGTACTTC	CNGRDRDSYEQYF
TRBV5-1	TRBJ2-1	-	-	TGCGCCAGCAGCTACATACCAGAATACAATGAGCAGTTCTTC	CASSYIPEYNEQFF
TRBV6-4	TRBJ1-6	-	TRBD1	TGTGCCAGCAGTCCTACGACAGGGGTGTTGGCACCCCTCCACTTT	CASSPTTGVLAPLHF
TRBV5-1	TRBJ2-1	-	TRBD2	TGCGCCAGCAGCCTCGGTAGCGGGGGGGCCTATGAGCAGTTCTTC	CASSLGSGGAYEQFF